A selection of T cell receptor beta chains follows, all from one sample in a study of T cell changes during pregnancy in multiple sclerosis. Some clones are missing from TCRdb's copy, which holds only in-frame ones; the method was immunoSEQ multiplex PCR. This table has approximately 46,000 clones, roughly 90% appearing once. Sequenced material: CD4+ T cells from peripheral blood mononuclear cells, taken after pregnancy. These TCRs come from a female donor with multiple sclerosis, enrolled in a pregnancy study. CDR3s include the opening cysteine and the closing phenylalanine or tryptophan. Fields, in order: CDR3 protein, CDR3 DNA, D gene, J gene, V gene, clone size. A D gene is named only where the DNA matches it firmly. Only some rows state a clone size, as once, few, many or a class for expanded clones.

CDR3: CASSLAIAGAQGYTF
DNA: TGCGCCAGCAGCTTGGCCATAGCAGGGGCGCAGGGCTACACCTTC
D: .
J: TRBJ1-2
V: TRBV5-1
size: .

CDR3: CASSSPDRGRYEQYF
DNA: TGTGCCAGCAGCTCCCCAGACAGGGGGCGGTACGAGCAGTACTTC
D: TRBD1
J: TRBJ2-7
V: TRBV11-1
size: .

CDR3: CAISHEPLTLRGLGNQPQHF
DNA: TGTGCCATCAGTCACGAACCCTTAACTCTCAGGGGGCTTGGCAATCAGCCCCAGCATTTT
D: TRBD1
J: TRBJ1-5
V: TRBV10-3
size: .

CDR3: CASSLNTGDGYTF
DNA: TGCGCCAGCAGCCTGAATACAGGGGATGGCTACACCTTC
D: TRBD1
J: TRBJ1-2
V: TRBV5-1
size: .

CDR3: CASSYSTNYGYTF
DNA: TGTGCCAGCTCTTACAGCACTAACTATGGCTACACCTTC
D: .
J: TRBJ1-2
V: TRBV18
size: .

CDR3: CASSPLSGQDAYEQYF
DNA: TGTGCCAGCAGCCCATTGTCCGGACAGGATGCCTACGAGCAGTACTTC
D: TRBD1
J: TRBJ2-7
V: TRBV11-2
size: .

CDR3: CASREHEVGGYGYTF
DNA: TGTGCCAGCAGGGAGCATGAGGTTGGAGGCTATGGCTACACCTTC
D: .
J: TRBJ1-2
V: TRBV6-5
size: .

CDR3: CASSLGQGAGEAFF
DNA: TGCGCCAGCAGCTTGGGACAGGGGGCGGGTGAAGCTTTCTTT
D: TRBD1
J: TRBJ1-1
V: TRBV5-1
size: once

CDR3: CASSPGGLGYEQYF
DNA: TGTGCCAGCTCGCCAGGGGGCTTGGGGTACGAGCAGTACTTC
D: TRBD1
J: TRBJ2-7
V: TRBV18
size: once

CDR3: CASSLSGSWEQFF
DNA: TGCGCCAGCAGCTTGTCCGGGTCTTGGGAGCAGTTCTTC
D: .
J: TRBJ2-1
V: TRBV5-1
size: once

CDR3: CATRQQGFYEQYF
DNA: TGTGCCACCCGTCAGCAGGGCTTCTACGAGCAGTACTTC
D: .
J: TRBJ2-7
V: TRBV28
size: .

CDR3: CASSEATGTSGIRLNEQLF
DNA: TGTGCCAGCAGTGAAGCCACAGGGACTAGCGGGATTAGGCTCAATGAGCAGCTCTTC
D: TRBD2
J: TRBJ2-1
V: TRBV6-1
size: .

CDR3: CANSEGTNYGYTF
DNA: TGTGCCAACAGTGAGGGCACTAACTATGGCTACACCTTC
D: .
J: TRBJ1-2
V: TRBV2
size: once

CDR3: CASRKTGGTNEKLFF
DNA: TGCGCCAGCAGAAAAACAGGGGGAACTAATGAAAAACTGTTTTTT
D: TRBD1
J: TRBJ1-4
V: TRBV5-1
size: .

CDR3: CASSGRTSGAYEQYF
DNA: TGTGCCAGCAGCGGCAGGACTAGCGGGGCTTACGAGCAGTACTTC
D: TRBD2
J: TRBJ2-7
V: TRBV11-1
size: .

CDR3: CASSGDRNYGYTF
DNA: TGTGCCAGCAGCGGGGACAGGAACTATGGCTACACCTTC
D: TRBD1
J: TRBJ1-2
V: TRBV5-4
size: .

CDR3: CASSLSSAGRDEQYF
DNA: TGCGCCAGCAGCCTATCTAGCGCGGGGCGGGACGAGCAGTACTTC
D: .
J: TRBJ2-7
V: TRBV5-1
size: .

CDR3: CASSPPRNAGNTGELFF
DNA: TGTGCCAGCAGCCCCCCCCGTAACGCGGGGAACACCGGGGAGCTGTTTTTT
D: .
J: TRBJ2-2
V: TRBV5-4
size: .

CDR3: CASSSPGTGTYGYTF
DNA: TGTGCCAGCAGCTCCCCCGGGACAGGGACCTATGGCTACACCTTC
D: TRBD1
J: TRBJ1-2
V: TRBV27
size: .

CDR3: CASSQDYGIYNEQFF
DNA: TGTGCCAGCAGCCAAGACTACGGGATTTACAATGAGCAGTTCTTC
D: .
J: TRBJ2-1
V: TRBV14
size: .

CDR3: CASTRELSSYEQYF
DNA: TGTGCCAGCACCCGAGAGCTGAGCTCCTACGAGCAGTACTTC
D: .
J: TRBJ2-7
V: TRBV28
size: .

CDR3: CASSQARFKDGYTF
DNA: TGTGCCAGCAGCCAAGCGCGGTTCAAGGATGGCTACACCTTC
D: .
J: TRBJ1-2
V: TRBV7-9
size: .

CDR3: CASGLVLGDIGGSSYEQYF
DNA: TGTGCTAGTGGTTTGGTACTTGGAGATATCGGGGGTAGCTCCTACGAGCAGTACTTC
D: .
J: TRBJ2-7
V: TRBV12-5
size: .

CDR3: CASSLSGGTEAFF
DNA: TGTGCCAGTAGTCTGAGCGGAGGCACTGAAGCTTTCTTT
D: .
J: TRBJ1-1
V: TRBV19
size: .

CDR3: CASSSLGRGTGELFF
DNA: TGTGCCAGCAGTTCCCTGGGGAGGGGGACCGGGGAGCTGTTTTTT
D: .
J: TRBJ2-2
V: TRBV2
size: .

CDR3: CASSKYRGNYGYTF
DNA: TGTGCCAGCAGCAAGTACAGGGGAAACTATGGCTACACCTTC
D: TRBD1
J: TRBJ1-2
V: TRBV5-6
size: .

CDR3: CASRRDSNTGELFF
DNA: TGTGCCAGCAGGAGGGACAGTAACACCGGGGAGCTGTTTTTT
D: TRBD1
J: TRBJ2-2
V: TRBV6-5
size: once

CDR3: CASSGQITDTQYF
DNA: TGTGCCAGCAGCGGACAGATCACAGATACGCAGTATTTT
D: .
J: TRBJ2-3
V: TRBV7-2
size: .

CDR3: CAGSLQTGGNQPQHF
DNA: TGTGCCGGTTCCCTTCAGACAGGGGGCAATCAGCCCCAGCATTTT
D: TRBD1
J: TRBJ1-5
V: TRBV30
size: .

CDR3: CASSPLGTSGRKETQYF
DNA: TGTGCCAGCTCACCTCTTGGGACTAGCGGGAGGAAAGAGACCCAGTACTTC
D: TRBD2
J: TRBJ2-5
V: TRBV18
size: .

CDR3: CASSSGQGSYNEQFF
DNA: TGCGCCAGCAGCTCGGGACAGGGGTCCTACAATGAGCAGTTCTTC
D: TRBD1
J: TRBJ2-1
V: TRBV5-1
size: .

CDR3: CASSELAAGGSPYEQYF
DNA: TGTGCCAGCAGTGAATTGGCAGCGGGAGGTTCTCCGTACGAGCAGTACTTC
D: TRBD2
J: TRBJ2-7
V: TRBV25-1
size: .

CDR3: CASSSGQGRNIQYF
DNA: TGTGCCAGCAGCTCGGGACAGGGGAGAAACATTCAGTACTTC
D: TRBD1
J: TRBJ2-4
V: TRBV5-4
size: .

CDR3: CSARTGYEQYF
DNA: TGCAGTGCTAGAACGGGTTACGAGCAGTACTTC
D: .
J: TRBJ2-7
V: TRBV20-1
size: .

CDR3: CASSEGLHNEQFF
DNA: TGTGCCAGCAGCGAGGGCCTTCACAATGAGCAGTTCTTC
D: .
J: TRBJ2-1
V: TRBV28
size: .

CDR3: CASSDTLNTGELFF
DNA: TGCGCCAGCAGCGACACCCTGAACACCGGGGAGCTGTTTTTT
D: .
J: TRBJ2-2
V: TRBV5-1
size: .

CDR3: CASSLAQVSGNTIYF
DNA: TGTGCCAGCAGCTTAGCTCAGGTCTCTGGAAACACCATATATTTT
D: .
J: TRBJ1-3
V: TRBV7-8
size: .

CDR3: CASSQDFPIPGQGIDTQYF
DNA: TGCGCCAGCAGCCAAGACTTCCCTATTCCGGGACAGGGTATAGATACGCAGTATTTT
D: TRBD1
J: TRBJ2-3
V: TRBV4-3
size: .

CDR3: CASSLSGRMGTSGSYEQYF
DNA: TGTGCCAGCAGCTTATCGGGTCGTATGGGGACTAGCGGGAGTTACGAGCAGTACTTC
D: TRBD2
J: TRBJ2-7
V: TRBV13
size: .

CDR3: CASSEQGGQETQYF
DNA: TGCGCCAGCAGCGAGCAGGGTGGCCAAGAGACCCAGTACTTC
D: .
J: TRBJ2-5
V: TRBV5-1
size: .

CDR3: CASSLAGTFGRGEKLFF
DNA: TGTGCCAGCAGCTTAGCCGGCACCTTTGGAAGAGGGGAAAAACTGTTTTTT
D: .
J: TRBJ1-4
V: TRBV7-2
size: .

CDR3: CASSQVRGSAEKLFF
DNA: TGTGCCAGCAGCCAAGTTCGGGGGAGTGCTGAAAAACTGTTTTTT
D: .
J: TRBJ1-4
V: TRBV14
size: .

CDR3: CASSNPAGPGLALYF
DNA: TGTGCCAGTAGTAACCCAGCCGGGCCGGGACTAGCGCTTTATTTC
D: TRBD2
J: TRBJ2-7
V: TRBV19
size: .

CDR3: CAWSDNRGNEQYF
DNA: TGTGCCTGGAGTGACAACAGGGGAAATGAGCAGTACTTC
D: TRBD1
J: TRBJ2-7
V: TRBV30
size: once